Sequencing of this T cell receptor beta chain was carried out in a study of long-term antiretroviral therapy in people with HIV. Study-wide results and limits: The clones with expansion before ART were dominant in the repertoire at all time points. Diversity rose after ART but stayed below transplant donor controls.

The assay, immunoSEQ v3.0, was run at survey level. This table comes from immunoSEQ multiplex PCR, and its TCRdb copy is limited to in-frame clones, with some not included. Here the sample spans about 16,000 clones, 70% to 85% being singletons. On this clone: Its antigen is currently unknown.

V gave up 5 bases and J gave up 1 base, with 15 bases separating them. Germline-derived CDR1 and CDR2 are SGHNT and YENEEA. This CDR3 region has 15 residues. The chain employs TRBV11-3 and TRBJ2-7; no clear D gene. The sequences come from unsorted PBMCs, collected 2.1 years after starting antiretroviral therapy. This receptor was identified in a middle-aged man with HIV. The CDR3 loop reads CASSVRHSDSYEQYF. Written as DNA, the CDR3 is TGTGCCAGCAGCGTCCGGCACAGCGATTCCTACGAGCAGTACTTC.